This entry features one T cell receptor (beta chain) sequence. The sample comes from a study of regulatory T cells in long-lasting Graves disease. Germline CDR1 is KGHSH and CDR2 is LQKENI. This CDR3 spans 16 amino acids. Trimming shortened V by 5 bases and J by 0 bases, and 13 bases separated the two germline ends. Assembly of TCR beta libraries relied on iRepertoire HTBI primers together with Arm-PCR of CDR3 regions. TCRdb processed the multiplex PCR reads anew with MiXCR; each CDR3 protein has one entry. The repertoire holds approximately 400,000 distinct CDR3 sequences, with 20% to 30% as singletons. As to time point: persistent/refractory GD, antithyroid drugs over 5 years with positive TRAb. Scientists built the TCR library using RNA that was extracted from PBMCs.

The starting material was peripheral blood mononuclear cells (PBMCs), obtained when the disease was refractory, from a patient treated with antithyroid drugs. The receptor was isolated from a female donor with Graves disease. The chain joins TRBV18 to TRBJ2-2; TRBD2 is a possible D gene (6 bases). CDR3 loop: CASSSLSGANTGELFF. The CDR3 bases are TGTGCCAGCTCATCGCTGTCGGGGGCGAACACCGGGGAGCTGTTTTTT.